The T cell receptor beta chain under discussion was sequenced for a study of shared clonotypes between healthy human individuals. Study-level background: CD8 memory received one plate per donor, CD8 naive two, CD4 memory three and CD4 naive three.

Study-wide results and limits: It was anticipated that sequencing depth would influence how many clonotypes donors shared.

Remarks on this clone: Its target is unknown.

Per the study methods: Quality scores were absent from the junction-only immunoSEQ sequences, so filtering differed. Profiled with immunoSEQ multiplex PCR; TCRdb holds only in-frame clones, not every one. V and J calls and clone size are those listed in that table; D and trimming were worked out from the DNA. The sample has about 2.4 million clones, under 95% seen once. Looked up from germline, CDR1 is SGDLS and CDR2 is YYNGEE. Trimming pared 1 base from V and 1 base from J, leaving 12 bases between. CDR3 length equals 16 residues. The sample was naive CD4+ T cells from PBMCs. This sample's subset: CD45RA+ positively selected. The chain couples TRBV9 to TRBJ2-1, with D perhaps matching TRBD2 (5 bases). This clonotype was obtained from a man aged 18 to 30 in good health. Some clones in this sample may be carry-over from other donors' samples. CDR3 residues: CASSVRGGLSYNEQFF. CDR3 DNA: TGTGCCAGCAGCGTACGCGGCGGGCTGTCCTACAATGAGCAGTTCTTC.